These 12 T cell receptor beta chains came from one sample sequenced in a study of cytomegalovirus exposure and HLA in healthy donors. PCR involved 60 Vbeta and 13 Jbeta primers. TCRdb's copy holds only in-frame clones and misses some; the assay was immunoSEQ multiplex PCR. The repertoire table contains 150,000 to 200,000 clones. Sequencing was carried out using PBMCs. The receptors come from a man aged 30 to 39 in good health and CMV-seronegative.

V is TRBV27 and J is TRBJ1-4; D not resolved. V was shortened by 6 bases and J by 0 bases, with 8 bases between the two germline ends. Germline values: CDR1 MNHEY, CDR2 SMNVEV (reference sequence). This CDR3 region has 14 residues. CDR3 coding DNA: TGTGCCAGCAGCCTGCGAGCAACTAATGAAAAACTGTTTTTT. This gives the protein CASSLRATNEKLFF.

The chain joins TRBV25-1 to TRBJ2-3; possibly TRBD2 for D (6 bases). This CDR3 comprises 14 residues. Germline V gene sequence: CDR1 MGHDK, CDR2 SYGVNS. Trimming removed 3 bases from V and 6 bases from J, with 13 bases in between. CDR3 bases: TGTGCCAGCAGTGATCCCTGGGACTGGGATACGCAGTATTTT. It yields the protein CASSDPWDWDTQYF.

In regard to this clone: Other DNA sequences from this sample encode an identical CDR3 as well. The chain is built from TRBV18 and TRBJ1-5; TRBD1 matches at 10 bases. The V and J ends lost 3 bases and 4 bases, in that order; junction bases with no gene match: 0. The CDR3 loop spans 14 amino acids. Germline V gene sequence: CDR1 KGHSH, CDR2 LQKENI. CDR3 in DNA: TGTGCCAGCTCACCGGGACAGGGGAATCAGCCCCAGCATTTT. Amino acids: CASSPGQGNQPQHF.

V is TRBV6-6 and J is TRBJ2-1, with 7 bases lining up with TRBD1. The germline V gene has CDR1 MNHNY and CDR2 SVGAGI (reference sequence). V was clipped by 8 bases and J by 2 bases; unmatched bases: 9. This CDR3 is built from 15 residues. Written as DNA, the CDR3 is TGTGCCAGCTGGACCGGGACAGCCACCTACAATGAGCAGTTCTTC. It encodes CASWTGTATYNEQFF.

The chain recombines TRBV7-2 with TRBJ2-3; 8 nucleotides match TRBD2. CDR3 length equals 15 residues. Germline V lookup: CDR1 SGHTA, CDR2 FQGNSA. V lost 4 bases and J lost 2; bases outside the gene matches: 5. The DNA for the CDR3 is TGTGCCAGCAGCTCCCAAGCGGGGGACACAGATACGCAGTATTTT. Protein product: CASSSQAGDTDTQYF.

This rearrangement joins TRBV28 to TRBJ1-1; TRBD1 matches 7 bases. CDR3 length: 17 residues. The germline CDR1 and CDR2 sequences are MDHEN and SYDVKM. The J segment lost 0 bases and the V segment lost 4 bases, leaving 11 bases of the junction unmatched. The CDR3 is CASSSSTGTDVNTEAFF. The CDR3 nucleotides are TGTGCCAGCAGTTCGTCCACCGGGACAGACGTGAACACTGAAGCTTTCTTT. The full variable domain, its missing parts supplied by reference TRBV28 and TRBJ1-1, is DVKVTQSSRYLVKRTGEKVFLECVQDMDHENMFWYRQDPGLGLRLIYFSYDVKMKEKGDIPEGYSVSREKKERFSLILESASTNQTSMYLCASSSSTGTDVNTEAFFGQGTRLTVV.

J is TRBJ2-7 and V is TRBV6-1, with 9 bases matching TRBD2. With 10 bases clipped from V and 3 bases from J, the junction kept 13 bases outside the gene matches. The germline V gene has CDR1 MNHNS and CDR2 SASEGT. The CDR3 is 15 amino acids. In nucleotides, the CDR3 is TGTGCCACTGCGGTGACTAGCGGAGAGATCTACGAGCAGTACTTC. Amino acids: CATAVTSGEIYEQYF.

The gene calls are TRBV6-6 and TRBJ2-5; 7 bases are a match to TRBD1. This CDR3 comprises 16 residues. Germline V CDR1 and CDR2: MNHNY, SVGAGI (reference sequence). With V trimmed by 0 bases and J by 7 bases, 11 bases remained unmatched. CDR3 in amino acids: CASSYSGTVISGTQYF. The CDR3 nucleotides read TGTGCCAGCAGTTACTCGGGGACAGTAATATCAGGGACCCAGTACTTC.

The V gene is TRBV6-6, the J gene TRBJ1-1; TRBD1 might be the D (5 bases). The CDR3 is made up of 16 amino acids. The germline gives CDR1 MNHNY, CDR2 SVGAGI (reference sequence). V was clipped by 7 bases and J by 1 base, with 19 bases between them. The CDR3 nucleotides are TGTGCCAGCACTCACCCGGGGCGGGGGGAGAACACTGAAGCTTTCTTT. It encodes CASTHPGRGENTEAFF.

The V call is TRBV27, the J call TRBJ1-2; a possible D gene is TRBD1 (5 bases). V gave up 2 bases and J gave up 3 bases, with 22 bases separating them. The germline V gene encodes CDR1 MNHEY and CDR2 SMNVEV (reference sequence). This CDR3 region has 18 residues. The CDR3: CASSLRSPRGVGDYGYTF. Written as DNA, the CDR3 is TGTGCCAGCAGTTTAAGGTCGCCGCGGGGGGTGGGAGACTATGGCTACACCTTC.

The J gene is TRBJ1-1, the V gene TRBV6-1, with unresolved D. The CDR3 length is 15 residues. Trimming cost V 1 base and J 4 bases, with 13 bases left between them. Germline V CDR1 and CDR2: MNHNS, SASEGT. The CDR3 reads CASSEGRGLGTEAFF. The CDR3 DNA reads as TGTGCCAGCAGTGAAGGTCGGGGTTTGGGCACTGAAGCTTTCTTT.

V and J are TRBV9 and TRBJ1-1; D unclear. This CDR3 is 14 amino acids long. Germline values: CDR1 SGDLS, CDR2 YYNGEE. Trimming cost V 2 bases and J 1 base, with 9 bases left between them. CDR3 in amino acids: CASSVTQKNTEAFF. CDR3 DNA: TGTGCCAGCAGCGTTACCCAGAAGAACACTGAAGCTTTCTTT.